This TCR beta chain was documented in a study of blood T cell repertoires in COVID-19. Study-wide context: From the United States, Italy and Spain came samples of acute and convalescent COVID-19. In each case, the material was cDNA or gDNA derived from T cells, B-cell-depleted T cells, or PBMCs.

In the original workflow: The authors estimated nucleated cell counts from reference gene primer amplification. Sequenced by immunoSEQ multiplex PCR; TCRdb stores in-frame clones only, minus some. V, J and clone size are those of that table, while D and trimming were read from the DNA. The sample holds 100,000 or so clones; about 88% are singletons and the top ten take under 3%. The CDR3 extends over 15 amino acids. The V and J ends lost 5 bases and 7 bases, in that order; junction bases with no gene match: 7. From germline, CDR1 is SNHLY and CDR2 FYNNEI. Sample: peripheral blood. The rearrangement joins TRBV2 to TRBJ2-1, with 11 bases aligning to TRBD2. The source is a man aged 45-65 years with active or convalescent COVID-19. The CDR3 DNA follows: TGTGCCAGCAGTTTAGCGGGGGGGCCGGAGAATGAGCAGTTCTTC. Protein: CASSLAGGPENEQFF.